Below are 6 T cell receptor beta chains sequenced from a single sample in a study of CD8 T cells in Susac syndrome. The RNA input was about 0.5 to 1 ug, and it was reverse transcribed with random hexamers. TCRdb independently ran MiXCR on the immunoSEQ multiplex PCR reads; one entry per CDR3 protein. Found here are under 200,000 distinct CDR3 sequences, about 95% of them singletons; the top ten hold 0.16%. The sequenced sample consisted of CD8+ T cells from PBMCs. The receptors come from a human donor with multiple sclerosis.

A single count supports this clonotype. The V gene is TRBV6-6, the J gene TRBJ2-1; D tentatively reads TRBD1 or TRBD2 (6 bases each). Germline V gene data show CDR1 as MNHNY and CDR2 as SVGAGI (reference sequence). V was clipped by 2 bases and J by 6 bases, with 8 bases between them. The CDR3 spans 13 residues. CDR3 in DNA: TGTGCCAGCAGTTACGAGGGGGGCAATGAGCAGTTCTTC. It specifies CASSYEGGNEQFF.

V gene TRBV15 combines with J gene TRBJ2-2, with D possibly TRBD2 on 6 matching bases. Trimming shortened V by 1 base and J by 6 bases, and 15 bases separated the two germline ends. CDR3 length: 16 amino acids. Germline V gene data show CDR1 as LNHNV and CDR2 as YYDKDF (reference sequence). The CDR3 is CATSRARTSLAGELFF. In nucleotides, the CDR3 is TGTGCCACCAGCAGAGCCCGAACTAGCTTGGCCGGGGAGCTGTTTTTT.

The J gene is TRBJ1-1, the V gene TRBV5-6; the D gene is possibly TRBD1 (6 bases). Trimming removed 3 bases at V and 4 bases at J, with 13 bases between. Germline values: CDR1 SGHDT, CDR2 YYEEEE. This CDR3 has 14 residues. DNA of the CDR3: TGTGCCAGCAGCTCCGGACAGCCGGGCACTGAAGCTTTCTTT. Protein sequence: CASSSGQPGTEAFF.

This chain joins TRBV2 and TRBJ2-2, with 7 bases matching TRBD1. This CDR3 region has 15 residues. The germline gives CDR1 SNHLY, CDR2 FYNNEI. The trim removed 6 bases at V and 1 base at J, leaving 5 bases unmatched. CDR3 protein: CASRTGTENTGELFF. Written as DNA, the CDR3 is TGTGCCAGCAGGACCGGGACAGAGAACACCGGGGAGCTGTTTTTT. The full variable domain, with the rest looked up from reference TRBV2 and TRBJ2-2, is EPEVTQTPSHQVTQMGQEVILRCVPISNHLYFYWYRQILGQKVEFLVSFYNNEISEKSEIFDDQFSVERPDGSNFTLKIRSTKLEDSAMYFCASRTGTENTGELFFGEGSRLTVL.

The gene calls are TRBV6-5 and TRBJ1-1; 7 bases are a match to TRBD1. V lost 4 bases to trimming and J lost 7 bases; unmatched junction nucleotides: 6. This CDR3 spans 13 amino acids. Germline CDR1 MNHEY, CDR2 SVGAGI. The CDR3 region has the DNA TGTGCCAGCAGTTCCGGACAGGCAGTTGAAGCTTTCTTT. This encodes CASSSGQAVEAFF.

The chain couples TRBV7-9 to TRBJ2-7; TRBD2 might be the D (5 bases). Between the trimmed V and J ends, which lost 4 bases and 4 bases, there was a span of 17 bases. The CDR3 extends over 15 amino acids. The germline V gene has CDR1 SEHNR and CDR2 FQNEAQ (reference sequence). The CDR3 spells CASSSDWTQLYEQYF. The CDR3 nucleotides read TGTGCCAGCAGCTCCGATTGGACTCAACTTTACGAGCAGTACTTC.